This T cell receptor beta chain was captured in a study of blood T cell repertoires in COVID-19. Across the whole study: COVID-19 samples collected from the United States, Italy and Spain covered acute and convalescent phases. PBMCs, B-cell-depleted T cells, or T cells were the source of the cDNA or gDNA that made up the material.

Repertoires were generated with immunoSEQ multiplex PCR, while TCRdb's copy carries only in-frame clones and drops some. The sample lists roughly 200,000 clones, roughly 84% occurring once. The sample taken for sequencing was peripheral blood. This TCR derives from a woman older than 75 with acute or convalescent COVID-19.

The CDR3 DNA is TGCGCCAGCAGCTTGTGGTCGGGTAGCGGTGGAAACACCATATATTTT. Translated: CASSLWSGSGGNTIYF. This sequence joins TRBV5-1 and TRBJ1-3, with no clear D. Germline CDR1 SGHRS, CDR2 YFSETQ. CDR3 length equals 16 residues. The V gene lost 1 base and the J gene lost 3 bases, with 14 bases spanning the gap.